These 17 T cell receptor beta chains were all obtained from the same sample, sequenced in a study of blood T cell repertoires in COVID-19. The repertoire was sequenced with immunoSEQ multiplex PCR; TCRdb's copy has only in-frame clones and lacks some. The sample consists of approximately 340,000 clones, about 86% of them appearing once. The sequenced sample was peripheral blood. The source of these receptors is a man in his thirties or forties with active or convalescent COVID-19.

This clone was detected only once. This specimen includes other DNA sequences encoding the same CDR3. The DNA of the CDR3 is TGCGCCAGCAGCCAAGACAGGGACACTGAAGCTTTCTTT. Translated: CASSQDRDTEAFF. The rearrangement joins TRBV4-3 to TRBJ1-1; possible D gene TRBD1, 5 bases. V dropped 0 bases and J dropped 3 bases, with 5 bases sitting between them. The CDR3 length is 13 residues. CDR1 and CDR2 (germline): LGHNA, YSLEER.

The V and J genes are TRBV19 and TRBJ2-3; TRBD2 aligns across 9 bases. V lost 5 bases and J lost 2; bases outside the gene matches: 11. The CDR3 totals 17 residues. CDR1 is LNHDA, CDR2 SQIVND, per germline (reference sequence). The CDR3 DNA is TGTGCCAGTAGTGAATGGGAGGCTAGCGGGGCCACAGATACGCAGTATTTT. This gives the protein CASSEWEASGATDTQYF. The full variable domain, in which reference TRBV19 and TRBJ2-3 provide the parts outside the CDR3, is DGGITQSPKYLFRKEGQNVTLSCEQNLNHDAMYWYRQDPGQGLRLIYYSQIVNDFQKGDIAEGYSVSREKKESFPLTVTSAQKNPTAFYLCASSEWEASGATDTQYFGPGTRLTVL.

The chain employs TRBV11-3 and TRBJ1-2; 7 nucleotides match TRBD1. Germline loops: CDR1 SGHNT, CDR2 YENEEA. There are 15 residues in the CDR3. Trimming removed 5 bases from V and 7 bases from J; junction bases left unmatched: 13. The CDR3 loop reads CASSPFGQAQSGYTF. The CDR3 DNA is TGTGCCAGCAGCCCATTCGGACAGGCCCAATCTGGCTACACCTTC.

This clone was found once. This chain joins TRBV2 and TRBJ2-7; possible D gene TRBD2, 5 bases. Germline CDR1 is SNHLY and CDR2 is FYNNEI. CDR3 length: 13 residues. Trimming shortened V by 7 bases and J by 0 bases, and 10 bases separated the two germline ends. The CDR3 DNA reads TGTGCCAGCAAGGACTTCTCCTCCTACGAGCAGTACTTC. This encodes CASKDFSSYEQYF.

The CDR3 reads CASSGTGATNEKLFF. CDR3 bases: TGCGCCAGCAGCGGAACAGGCGCAACTAATGAAAAACTGTTTTTT. The chain uses TRBV5-1 and TRBJ1-4, with D possibly TRBD1 on 5 matching bases. The V gene lost 4 bases and the J gene lost 0 bases, with 10 bases spanning the gap. CDR3 length: 15 amino acids. The V gene's germline CDR1 is SGHRS and CDR2 YFSETQ. Looking up the rest from reference TRBV5-1 and TRBJ1-4 gives the full variable domain: KAGVTQTPRYLIKTRGQQVTLSCSPISGHRSVSWYQQTPGQGLQFLFEYFSETQRNKGNFPGRFSGRQFSNSRSEMNVSTLELGDSALYLCASSGTGATNEKLFFGSGTQLSVL.

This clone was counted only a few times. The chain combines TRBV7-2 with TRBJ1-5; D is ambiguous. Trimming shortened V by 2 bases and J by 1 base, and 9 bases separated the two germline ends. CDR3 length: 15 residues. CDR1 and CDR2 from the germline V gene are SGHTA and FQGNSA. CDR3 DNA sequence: TGTGCCAGCAGCTTACAACTAGGAAGCAATCAGCCCCAGCATTTT. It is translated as CASSLQLGSNQPQHF.

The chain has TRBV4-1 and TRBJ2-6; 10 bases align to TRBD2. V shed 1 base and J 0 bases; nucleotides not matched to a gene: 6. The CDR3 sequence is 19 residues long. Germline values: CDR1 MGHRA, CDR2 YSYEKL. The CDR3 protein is CASSQVRLAGASGANVLTF. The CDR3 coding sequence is TGCGCCAGCAGCCAAGTACGGCTAGCGGGAGCCTCTGGGGCCAACGTCCTGACTTTC.

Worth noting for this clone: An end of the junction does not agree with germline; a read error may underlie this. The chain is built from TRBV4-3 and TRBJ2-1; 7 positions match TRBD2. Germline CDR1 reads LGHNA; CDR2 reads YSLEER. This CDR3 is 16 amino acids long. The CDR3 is CASRQASGLPYNEQFF. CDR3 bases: TGCGCCAGCAGGCAAGCCTCGGGACTACCTTACAATGAGCAGTTCTTC.

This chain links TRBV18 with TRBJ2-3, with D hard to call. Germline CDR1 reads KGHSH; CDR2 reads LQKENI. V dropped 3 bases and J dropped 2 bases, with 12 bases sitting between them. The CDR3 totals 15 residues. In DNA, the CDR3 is TGTGCCAGCTCACCCTCAGCACAGTCCACAGATACGCAGTATTTT. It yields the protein CASSPSAQSTDTQYF.

CDR3 loop: CASTPPTRHYGYTF. In nucleotides, the CDR3 is TGTGCCAGTACCCCGCCCACGCGTCACTATGGCTACACCTTC. The chain combines TRBV11-2 with TRBJ1-2; D is ambiguous. The CDR3 totals 14 residues. Per the germline V gene, CDR1 is SGHAT and CDR2 is FQNNGV. V lost 9 bases, J lost 3 bases, and 17 bases lay in between. Full variable domain (rest looked up from reference TRBV11-2 and TRBJ1-2): EAGVAQSPRYKIIEKRQSVAFWCNPISGHATLYWYQQILGQGPKLLIQFQNNGVVDDSQLPKDRFSAERLKGVDSTLKIQPAKLEDSAVYLCASTPPTRHYGYTFGSGTRLTVV.

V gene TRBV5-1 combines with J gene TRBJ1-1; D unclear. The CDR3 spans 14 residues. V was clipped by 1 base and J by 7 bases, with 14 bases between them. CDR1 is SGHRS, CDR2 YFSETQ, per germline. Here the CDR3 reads CASSLLRGTGEAFF. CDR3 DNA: TGCGCCAGCAGCTTGCTCCGGGGAACGGGTGAAGCTTTCTTT.

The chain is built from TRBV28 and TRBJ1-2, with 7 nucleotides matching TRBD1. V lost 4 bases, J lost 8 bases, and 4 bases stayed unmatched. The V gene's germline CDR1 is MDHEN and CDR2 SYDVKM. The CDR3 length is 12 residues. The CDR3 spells CASSSTGVGYTF. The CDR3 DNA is TGTGCCAGCAGTTCCACAGGGGTCGGCTACACCTTC.

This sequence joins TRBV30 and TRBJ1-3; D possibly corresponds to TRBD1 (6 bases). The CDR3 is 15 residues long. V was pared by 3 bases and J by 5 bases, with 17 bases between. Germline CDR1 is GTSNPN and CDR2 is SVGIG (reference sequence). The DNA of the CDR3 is TGTGCCTGGAGCCCAGGGGAACAGGGAAGAAACACCATATATTTT. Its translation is CAWSPGEQGRNTIYF.

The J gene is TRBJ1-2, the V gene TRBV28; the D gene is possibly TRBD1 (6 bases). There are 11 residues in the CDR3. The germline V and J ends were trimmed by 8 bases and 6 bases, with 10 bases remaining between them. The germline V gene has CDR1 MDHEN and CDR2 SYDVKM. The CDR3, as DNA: TGTGCCAGCTCCCGGACAGATGGCTACACCTTC. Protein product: CASSRTDGYTF.

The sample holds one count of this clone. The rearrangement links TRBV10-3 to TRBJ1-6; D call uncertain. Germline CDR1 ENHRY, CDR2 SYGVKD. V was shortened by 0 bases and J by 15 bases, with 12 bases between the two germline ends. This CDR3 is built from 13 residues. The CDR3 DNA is TGTGCCATCAGTGAGTCGAAGGGCCGGGGCCTCCACTTT. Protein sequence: CAISESKGRGLHF.

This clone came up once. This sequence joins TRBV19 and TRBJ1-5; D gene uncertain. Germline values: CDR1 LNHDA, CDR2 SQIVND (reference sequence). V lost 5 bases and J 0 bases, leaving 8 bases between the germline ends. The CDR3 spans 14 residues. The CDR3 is CASSLDISNQPQHF. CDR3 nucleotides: TGTGCCAGTAGTCTCGACATTAGCAATCAGCCCCAGCATTTT.

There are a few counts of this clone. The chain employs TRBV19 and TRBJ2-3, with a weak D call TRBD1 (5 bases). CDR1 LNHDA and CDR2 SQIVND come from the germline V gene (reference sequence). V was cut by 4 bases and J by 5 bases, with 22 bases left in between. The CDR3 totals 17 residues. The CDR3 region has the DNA TGTGCCAGTAGTAAGAAAGGGGCGGTTACGGATGGAGATACGCAGTATTTT. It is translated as CASSKKGAVTDGDTQYF.